The rows below give T cell receptor beta chains drawn from one sample of a study of monozygotic twins with inflammatory bowel disease. TCRdb reprocessed the 5' RACE reads and stores each CDR3 protein as one record, lacking DNA. The sample includes 200,000 to 250,000 distinct CDR3 sequences. Sequenced: blood. The origin of the receptors is a human donor with ulcerative colitis or Crohn's disease, or a healthy co-twin of an affected twin (not recorded which). Both conserved end residues are part of each CDR3.

length: 15
J: TRBJ2-1
V: TRBV20-1
CDR3: CSATPPAVLNNEQFF

length: 12
J: TRBJ2-1
V: TRBV20-1
CDR3: CSARAIREVQFF

length: 14
J: TRBJ1-2
V: TRBV5-1
CDR3: CASSEGLSNYGYTF

length: 15
J: TRBJ2-3
V: TRBV5-1
CDR3: CASSASSLGTDTQYF

length: 15
J: TRBJ1-3
V: TRBV7-6
CDR3: CASSIGPSSGNTIYF

length: 12
J: TRBJ2-1
V: TRBV3-1
CDR3: CASSQAGAAQFF

length: 17
J: TRBJ2-1
V: TRBV4-1
CDR3: CASSQILAGGLYNEQFF

length: 16
J: TRBJ1-2
V: TRBV6-2/TRBV6-3
CDR3: CASSEISGQVLYGYTF

length: 13
J: TRBJ1-1
V: TRBV4-1
CDR3: CASSQDPVTEAFF

length: 13
J: TRBJ2-7
V: TRBV2
CDR3: CASGARAPYEQYF

length: 13
J: TRBJ1-1
V: TRBV9
CDR3: CASSSDRGRLAFF

length: 14
J: TRBJ1-6
V: TRBV5-1
CDR3: CASSPTGDNSPLHF

length: 12
J: TRBJ2-5
V: TRBV20-1
CDR3: CSASSGVETQYF

length: 13
J: TRBJ1-5
V: TRBV5-1
CDR3: CASSLGPNQPQHF

length: 14
J: TRBJ2-7
V: TRBV5-1
CDR3: CASSPGQDRREQYF

length: 17
J: TRBJ1-4
V: TRBV10-3
CDR3: CAISAGTGGAINEKLFF

length: 16
J: TRBJ2-3
V: TRBV19
CDR3: CASSITGQGGIDTQYF

length: 15
J: TRBJ1-5
V: TRBV18
CDR3: CASSPNGGSNQPQHF

length: 14
J: TRBJ2-5
V: TRBV12-3/TRBV12-4
CDR3: CASSSRTGEETQYF

length: 13
J: TRBJ1-5
V: TRBV7-2
CDR3: CASSFHSDQPQHF

length: 16
J: TRBJ2-2
V: TRBV6-1
CDR3: CASRDSGRKNTGELFF

length: 13
J: TRBJ2-7
V: TRBV5-1
CDR3: CASSLAGSYEQYF

length: 15
J: TRBJ1-1
V: TRBV4-2
CDR3: CASSQARGANTKAFF

length: 13
J: TRBJ2-7
V: TRBV18
CDR3: CASSPGGVYEQYF

length: 17
J: TRBJ2-3
V: TRBV5-6
CDR3: CASSFATGTGATDTQYF

length: 15
J: TRBJ2-2
V: TRBV6-9
CDR3: CASSYSGRRPGELFF

length: 17
J: TRBJ2-2
V: TRBV5-1
CDR3: CASSRAGSGRGTGELFF

length: 13
J: TRBJ1-3
V: TRBV12-3/TRBV12-4
CDR3: CASSPGGGNTIYF

length: 13
J: TRBJ1-2
V: TRBV6-5
CDR3: CASSYGVGSGYTF

length: 13
J: TRBJ2-2
V: TRBV19
CDR3: CASRVANTGELFF

length: 15
J: TRBJ2-5
V: TRBV5-1
CDR3: CASSPMTSEGETQYF

length: 13
J: TRBJ1-1
V: TRBV7-9
CDR3: CASSALRNTEAFF